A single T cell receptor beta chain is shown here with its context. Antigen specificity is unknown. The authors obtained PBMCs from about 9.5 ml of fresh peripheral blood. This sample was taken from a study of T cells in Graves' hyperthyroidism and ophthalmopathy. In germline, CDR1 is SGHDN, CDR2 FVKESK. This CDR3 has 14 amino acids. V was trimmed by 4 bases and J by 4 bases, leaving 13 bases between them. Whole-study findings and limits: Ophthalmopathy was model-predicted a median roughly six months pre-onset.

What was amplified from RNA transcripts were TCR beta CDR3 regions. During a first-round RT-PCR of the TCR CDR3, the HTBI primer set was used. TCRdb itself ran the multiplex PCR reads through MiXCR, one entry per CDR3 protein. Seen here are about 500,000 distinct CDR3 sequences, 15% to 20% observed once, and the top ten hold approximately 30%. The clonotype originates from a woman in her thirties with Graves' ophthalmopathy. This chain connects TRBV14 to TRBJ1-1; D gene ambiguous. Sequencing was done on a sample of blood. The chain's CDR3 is CASSPLKGATEAFF. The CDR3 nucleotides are TGTGCCAGCAGCCCCCTAAAGGGTGCCACTGAAGCTTTCTTT.